Below, one T cell receptor beta chain is given with its context. This specimen belongs to a study of OX40 agonist ivuxolimab in advanced cancers. The germline V gene encodes CDR1 SGHTA and CDR2 FQGTGA. This CDR3 is 15 amino acids long. Trimming took 1 base from V and 5 from J, leaving 13 bases between them. Measured with immunoSEQ multiplex PCR; TCRdb has only the in-frame clones, and not every one. This sample has some 69,000 clones, with around 90% found just once. The chain has TRBV7-3 and TRBJ2-3; possibly TRBD2 for D (5 bases). The sample here was CD4+ or CD8+ T cells sorted from blood, taken in a trial of the OX40 agonist ivuxolimab. This clonotype was obtained from an adult with an advanced solid tumor such as melanoma, head and neck, liver or kidney cancer. DNA of the CDR3: TGTGCCAGCAGCTTAATGGGATTAGGGAGAGATACGCAGTATTTT. Protein product: CASSLMGLGRDTQYF.